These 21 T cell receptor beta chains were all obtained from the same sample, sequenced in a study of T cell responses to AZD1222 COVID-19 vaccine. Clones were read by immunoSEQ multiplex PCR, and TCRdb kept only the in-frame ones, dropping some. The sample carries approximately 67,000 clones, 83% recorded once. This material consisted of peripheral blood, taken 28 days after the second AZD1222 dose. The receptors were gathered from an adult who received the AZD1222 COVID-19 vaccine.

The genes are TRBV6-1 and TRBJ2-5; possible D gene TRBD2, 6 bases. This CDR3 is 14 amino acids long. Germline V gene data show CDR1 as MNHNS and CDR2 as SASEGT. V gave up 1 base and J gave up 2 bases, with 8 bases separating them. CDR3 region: CASSEVRGQETQYF. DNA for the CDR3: TGTGCCAGCAGTGAAGTCCGGGGGCAAGAGACCCAGTACTTC.

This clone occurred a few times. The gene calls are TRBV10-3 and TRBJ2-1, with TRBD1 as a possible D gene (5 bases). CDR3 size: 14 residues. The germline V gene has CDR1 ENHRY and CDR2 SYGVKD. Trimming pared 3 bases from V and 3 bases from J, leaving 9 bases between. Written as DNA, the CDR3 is TGTGCCATCAGTGAAGGGGCCGGCTACAATGAGCAGTTCTTC. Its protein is CAISEGAGYNEQFF.

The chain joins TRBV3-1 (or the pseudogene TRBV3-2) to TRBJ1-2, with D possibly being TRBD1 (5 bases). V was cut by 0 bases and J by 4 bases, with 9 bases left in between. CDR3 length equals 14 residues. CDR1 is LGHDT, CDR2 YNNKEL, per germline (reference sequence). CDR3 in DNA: TGTGCCAGCAGCCAAGATCCAGGGCCCTATGGCTACACCTTC. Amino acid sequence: CASSQDPGPYGYTF.

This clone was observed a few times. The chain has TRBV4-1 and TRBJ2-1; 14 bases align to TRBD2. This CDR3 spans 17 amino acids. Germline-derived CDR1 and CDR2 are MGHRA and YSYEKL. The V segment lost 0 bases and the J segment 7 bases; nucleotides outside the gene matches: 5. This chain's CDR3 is CASSQERLAGGRNEQFF. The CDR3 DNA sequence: TGCGCCAGCAGCCAAGAGCGACTAGCGGGGGGGCGTAATGAGCAGTTCTTC.

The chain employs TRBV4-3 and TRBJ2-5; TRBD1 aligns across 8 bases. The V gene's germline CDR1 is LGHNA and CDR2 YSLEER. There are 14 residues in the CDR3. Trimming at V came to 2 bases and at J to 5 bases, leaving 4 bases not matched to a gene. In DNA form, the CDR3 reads TGCGCCAGCAGCCAAATGGACAGGGATGAGACCCAGTACTTC. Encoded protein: CASSQMDRDETQYF.

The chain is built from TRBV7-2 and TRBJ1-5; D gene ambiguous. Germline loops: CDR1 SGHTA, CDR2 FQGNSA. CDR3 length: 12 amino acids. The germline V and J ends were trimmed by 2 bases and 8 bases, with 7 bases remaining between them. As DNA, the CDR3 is TGTGCCAGCAGCTTATGGGGAGAGCCCCAGCATTTT. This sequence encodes CASSLWGEPQHF.

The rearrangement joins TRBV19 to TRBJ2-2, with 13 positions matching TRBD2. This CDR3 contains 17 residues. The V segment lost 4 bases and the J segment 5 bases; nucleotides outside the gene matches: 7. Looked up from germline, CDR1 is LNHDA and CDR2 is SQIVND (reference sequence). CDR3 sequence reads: CASSNLGGLAGTGELFF. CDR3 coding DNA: TGTGCCAGTAGTAATTTGGGGGGACTAGCGGGGACCGGGGAGCTGTTTTTT.

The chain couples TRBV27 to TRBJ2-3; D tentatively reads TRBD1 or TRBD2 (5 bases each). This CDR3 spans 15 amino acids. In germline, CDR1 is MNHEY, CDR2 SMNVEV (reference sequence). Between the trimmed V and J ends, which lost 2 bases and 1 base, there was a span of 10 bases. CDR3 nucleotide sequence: TGTGCCAGCAGTTTACGAGGGGTTCGCACAGATACGCAGTATTTT. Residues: CASSLRGVRTDTQYF.

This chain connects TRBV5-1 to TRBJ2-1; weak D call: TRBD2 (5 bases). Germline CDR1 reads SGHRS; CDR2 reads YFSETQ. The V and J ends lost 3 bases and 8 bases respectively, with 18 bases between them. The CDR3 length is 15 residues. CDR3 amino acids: CASSWRRASEDEQFF. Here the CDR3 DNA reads TGCGCCAGCAGCTGGCGGCGGGCCAGCGAGGATGAGCAGTTCTTC.

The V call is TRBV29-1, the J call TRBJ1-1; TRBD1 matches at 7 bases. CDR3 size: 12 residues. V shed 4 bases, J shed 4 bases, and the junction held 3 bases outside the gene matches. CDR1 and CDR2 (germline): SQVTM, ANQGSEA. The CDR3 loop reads CSVGQGPTEAFF. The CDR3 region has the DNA TGCAGCGTTGGACAGGGCCCCACTGAAGCTTTCTTT.

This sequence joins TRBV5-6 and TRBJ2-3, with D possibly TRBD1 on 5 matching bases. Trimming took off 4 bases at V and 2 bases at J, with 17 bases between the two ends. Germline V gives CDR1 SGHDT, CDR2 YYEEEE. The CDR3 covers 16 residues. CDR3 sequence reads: CASSRGSRTPTDTQYF. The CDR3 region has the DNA TGTGCCAGCAGCCGTGGTAGTAGGACACCCACAGATACGCAGTATTTT. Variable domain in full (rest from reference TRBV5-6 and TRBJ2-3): DAGVTQSPTHLIKTRGQQVTLRCSPKSGHDTVSWYQQALGQGPQFIFQYYEEEERQRGNFPDRFSGHQFPNYSSELNVNALLLGDSALYLCASSRGSRTPTDTQYFGPGTRLTVL.

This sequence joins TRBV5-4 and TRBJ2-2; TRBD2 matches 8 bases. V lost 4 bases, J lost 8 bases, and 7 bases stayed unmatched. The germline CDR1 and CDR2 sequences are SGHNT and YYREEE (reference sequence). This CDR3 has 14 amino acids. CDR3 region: CASSLAGGRGELFF. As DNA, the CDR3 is TGTGCCAGCAGCCTCGCGGGGGGCCGAGGGGAGCTGTTTTTT.

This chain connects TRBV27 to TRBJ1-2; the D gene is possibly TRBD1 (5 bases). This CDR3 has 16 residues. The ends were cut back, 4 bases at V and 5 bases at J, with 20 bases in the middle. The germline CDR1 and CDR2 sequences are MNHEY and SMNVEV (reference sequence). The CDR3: CASSWAGRQGAYGYTF. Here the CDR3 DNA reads TGTGCCAGCAGTTGGGCAGGGAGGCAAGGAGCATATGGCTACACCTTC.

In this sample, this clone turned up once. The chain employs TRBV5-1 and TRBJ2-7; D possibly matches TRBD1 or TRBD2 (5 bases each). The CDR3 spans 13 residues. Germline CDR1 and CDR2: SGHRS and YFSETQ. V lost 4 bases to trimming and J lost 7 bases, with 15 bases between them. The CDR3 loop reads CASSPRAGSEQYF. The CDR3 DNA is TGCGCCAGCAGCCCCAGGGCGGGTTCAGAGCAGTACTTC.

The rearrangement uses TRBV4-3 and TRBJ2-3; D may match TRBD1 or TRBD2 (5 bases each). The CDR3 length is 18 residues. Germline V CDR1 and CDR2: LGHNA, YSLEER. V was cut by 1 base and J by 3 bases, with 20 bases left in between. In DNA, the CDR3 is TGCGCCAGCAGCCAAGCTCCGAGGGGAGAGGCTACTACAGATACGCAGTATTTT. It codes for CASSQAPRGEATTDTQYF.

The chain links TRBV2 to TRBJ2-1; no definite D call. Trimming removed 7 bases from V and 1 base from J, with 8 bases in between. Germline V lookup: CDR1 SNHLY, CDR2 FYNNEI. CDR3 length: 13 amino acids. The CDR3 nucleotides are TGTGCCAGCAACCTGGAATCCTACAATGAGCAGTTCTTC. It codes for CASNLESYNEQFF.

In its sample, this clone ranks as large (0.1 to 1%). The CDR3 DNA is TGTGCCAGCAGCTTCCAGGGGTATGGCTACACCTTC. This sequence encodes CASSFQGYGYTF. The rearrangement links TRBV7-2 to TRBJ1-2; D is perhaps TRBD1 (6 bases). Germline CDR1 SGHTA, CDR2 FQGNSA. This CDR3 has 12 residues. V lost 3 bases and J 5 bases, leaving 7 bases between the germline ends.

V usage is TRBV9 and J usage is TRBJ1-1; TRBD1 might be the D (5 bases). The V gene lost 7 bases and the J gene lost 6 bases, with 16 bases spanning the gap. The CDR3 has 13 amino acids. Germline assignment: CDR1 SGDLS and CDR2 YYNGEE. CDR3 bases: TGTGCCAGCGCCCGCGGGGGTGCCGCTGAAGCTTTCTTT. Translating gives CASARGGAAEAFF. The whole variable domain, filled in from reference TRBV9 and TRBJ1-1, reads DSGVTQTPKHLITATGQRVTLRCSPRSGDLSVYWYQQSLDQGLQFLIQYYNGEERAKGNILERFSAQQFPDLHSELNLSSLELGDSALYFCASARGGAAEAFFGQGTRLTVV.

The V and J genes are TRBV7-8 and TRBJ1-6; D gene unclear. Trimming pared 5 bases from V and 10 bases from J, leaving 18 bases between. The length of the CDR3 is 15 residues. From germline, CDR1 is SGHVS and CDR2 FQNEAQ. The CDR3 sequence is CASSPKNPGSSPLHF. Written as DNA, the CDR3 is TGTGCCAGCAGCCCAAAAAATCCAGGAAGCTCACCCCTCCACTTT.

The CDR3 loop reads CASSYPGLSTDTQYF. The CDR3 DNA reads TGTGCCAGCAGCTACCCGGGACTTAGCACAGATACGCAGTATTTT. This sequence joins TRBV7-9 and TRBJ2-3, with D possibly TRBD2 on 6 matching bases. CDR1 is SEHNR, CDR2 FQNEAQ, per germline (reference sequence). CDR3 length equals 15 residues. Trimming removed 4 bases from V and 0 bases from J, with 11 bases in between.

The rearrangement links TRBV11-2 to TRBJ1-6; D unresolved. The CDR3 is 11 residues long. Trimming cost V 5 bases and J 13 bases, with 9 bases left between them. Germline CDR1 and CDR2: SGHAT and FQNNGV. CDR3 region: CASSISGPLHF. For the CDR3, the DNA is TGTGCCAGCAGCATTTCTGGGCCCCTCCACTTT.